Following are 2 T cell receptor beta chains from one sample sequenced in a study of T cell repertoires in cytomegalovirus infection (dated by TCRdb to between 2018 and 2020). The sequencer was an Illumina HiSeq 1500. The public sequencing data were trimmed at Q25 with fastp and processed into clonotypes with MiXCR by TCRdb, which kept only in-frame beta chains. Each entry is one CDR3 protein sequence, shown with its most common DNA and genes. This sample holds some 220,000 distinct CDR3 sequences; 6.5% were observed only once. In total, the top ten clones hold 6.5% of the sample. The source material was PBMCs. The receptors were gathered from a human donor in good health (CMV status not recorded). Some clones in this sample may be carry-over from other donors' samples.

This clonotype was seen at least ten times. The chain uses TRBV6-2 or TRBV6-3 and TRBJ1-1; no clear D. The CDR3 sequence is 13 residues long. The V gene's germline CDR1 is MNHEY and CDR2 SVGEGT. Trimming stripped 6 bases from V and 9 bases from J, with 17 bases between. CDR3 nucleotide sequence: TGTGCCAGCAGACCGAACCGGGCAAGACAAGCTTTCTTT. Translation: CASRPNRARQAFF.

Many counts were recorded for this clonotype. The CDR3 DNA is TGCAGCCATCGGGTCGGGGAGCTGTTTTTT. Amino acid sequence: CSHRVGELFF. The rearrangement joins TRBV20-1 to TRBJ2-2; no clear D gene. CDR1 is DFQATT and CDR2 is SNEGSKA in the germline V gene (reference sequence). The CDR3 is made up of 10 amino acids.